The clone carrying this T cell receptor beta chain was counted between two and nine times. The target antigen is unknown. Profiling relied on immunoSEQ multiplex PCR, and the TCRdb table lists in-frame clones only, not all of them. The sample lists roughly 30,000 clones, 92% seen once, with roughly 3.6% in the top ten. With 1 base removed from V and 10 bases from J, the gap between germline ends came to 8 bases. CDR1 and CDR2 (germline): ENHRY, SYGVKD. The CDR3 spans 12 residues. The source of the sample is a study of chemoradiotherapy in HPV16-positive cancers. Study-wide findings and caveats: Candidate HPV-specific clones and E7-related TCR motifs grew in tumor during treatment.

The clonotype was recovered from a human donor with HPV-associated anogenital cancer. J is TRBJ2-1 and V is TRBV10-3; D is unclear. This specimen was blood, taken from a patient who underwent chemoradiotherapy. CDR3: CAISEFSEEQFF. CDR3 in DNA: TGTGCCATCAGTGAGTTTTCAGAGGAGCAGTTCTTC.